This T cell receptor (beta chain) was retrieved from a study of Ad26.COV2.S vaccination and SARS-CoV-2 variants. Overall study results and limits: Reports say spike-specific CD8+ and CD4+ T cell responses covered substantial breadth after vaccination. Researchers cautioned that TCR breadth and depth analyses may have underestimated total T cell responses. Greater spike-specific TCR breadth was seen in vaccine recipients than in placebo recipients.

This clone was found once. Antigen specificity is unknown. CDR3 length equals 15 residues. V gave up 7 bases and J gave up 7 bases, with 20 bases separating them. Germline lookup yields CDR1 MNHNS and CDR2 SASEGT. TCRdb's copy holds only in-frame clones and misses some; the assay was immunoSEQ multiplex PCR. This table has about 350,000 clones, around 90% appearing once. The rearrangement joins TRBV6-1 to TRBJ2-1; D may be TRBD1 or TRBD2 (6 bases each). The sequence derives from a human donor who had recovered from COVID-19. The sequences come from peripheral blood, collected after recovery from COVID-19. The CDR3 spells CASTSVRGRGNEQFF. CDR3 coding DNA: TGTGCCAGCACCTCCGTGCGGGGCAGGGGAAATGAGCAGTTCTTC.